This T cell receptor beta chain derives from a study of shared clonotypes between healthy human individuals. About the study: A couple of female and three male donors aged 18 to 49 were enrolled.

Clones were sequenced by immunoSEQ multiplex PCR, and TCRdb holds only the in-frame ones, with some missing. The sample yields 2 million or so clones, about 95% seen once. Whole-study findings and limits: What naive subsets generally showed was a larger estimated richness than memory subsets showed.

Naive CD8 cells, CD45RO-negative and positively selected for CCR7, excluded terminally differentiated effector memory CD45RA+ cells. A note on this clone: Its antigen remains unknown.

Sequencing was performed on naive CD8+ T cells sorted from blood. This TCR was sampled from a man aged 18 to 30 in good health.

The CDR3 sequence is CASRGTDQETQYF. The CDR3 DNA follows: TGTGCCAGCAGAGGGACAGACCAAGAGACCCAGTACTTC. The chain combines TRBV7-8 with TRBJ2-5, with 7 bases fitting TRBD1. This CDR3 spans 13 amino acids. The germline CDR1 and CDR2 sequences are SGHVS and FQNEAQ. The J segment lost 0 bases and the V segment lost 6 bases, leaving 1 base of the junction unmatched.